This T cell receptor (beta chain) was retrieved from a study of blood T cell repertoires in COVID-19. Looking at the study overall: Acute and convalescent COVID-19 specimens originated in the United States, Italy and Spain.

Trimming took off 2 bases at V and 8 bases at J, with 18 bases between the two ends. The CDR3 length is 15 residues. Germline V lookup: CDR1 LGHNA, CDR2 YSLEER. Seattle patients were enrolled while actively infected and followed longitudinally. Sequencing used immunoSEQ multiplex PCR; TCRdb keeps in-frame clones, though not all of them. The profile shows about 340,000 clones, roughly 86% of them singletons. The sequencing sample was made of peripheral blood. V and J are TRBV4-3 and TRBJ1-2, with D possibly matching TRBD1 (6 bases). The clonotype originates from a woman between 70 and 85 years old with COVID-19, enrolled during active disease. The CDR3 bases are TGCGCCAGCAGCCAACCTCTCGCCAGGGGATCGGGCTACACCTTC. Translating gives CASSQPLARGSGYTF.